A selection of T cell receptor beta chains follows, all from one sample in a study of blood T cell repertoires in COVID-19. TCRdb's copy holds only in-frame clones and misses some; the assay was immunoSEQ multiplex PCR. The sample lists roughly 260,000 clones, about 88% occurring once. Sequences were obtained from peripheral blood. These receptor sequences come from a man aged 55 to 70 who had recovered from COVID-19. Both conserved end residues are part of each CDR3. D genes are given only for firm matches. Clone size is given for some rows only: seen once, a few or many times, or a class if the clone is expanded.

>TRBJ1-6|TRBV11-1|NA|TRBD1
TGTGCCAGCAGCAGGGCCGGGACAGGGTCGTCACCCCTCCACTTT
CASSRAGTGSSPLHF
>TRBJ1-5|TRBV19|few|NA
TGTGCCAGTAGTGACGGAGAAATCTTGCCCCAGCATTTT
CASSDGEILPQHF
>TRBJ2-3|TRBV19|NA|TRBD2
TGTGCCAGTAGTATTTGGGGACTAGGCACAGATACGCAGTATTTT
CASSIWGLGTDTQYF
>TRBJ2-1|TRBV24-1|NA|TRBD1
TGTGCCACCAGTGACTTGACAGGGGGCAAGGGCAATGAGCAGTTCTTC
CATSDLTGGKGNEQFF
>TRBJ1-4|TRBV25-1|NA|TRBD1
TGTGCCAGCTCCGACAGGGAATTTAATGAAAAACTGTTTTTT
CASSDREFNEKLFF
>TRBJ2-7|TRBV18|NA|NA
TGTGCCAGCTCACCCCCCGGGGGTAAGGCGGCCGAGCAGTACTTC
CASSPPGGKAAEQYF
>TRBJ1-2|TRBV4-2|few|TRBD1
TGTGCCAGCAGCCAGGGACAGGGGGTCTATGGCTACACCTTC
CASSQGQGVYGYTF
>TRBJ1-4|TRBV18|NA|NA
TGTGCCAGCTCACCAGGTTCAGGGTCGAGCGAAAAACTGTTTTTT
CASSPGSGSSEKLFF
>TRBJ2-5|TRBV18|NA|NA
TGTGCCAGCTCACCCGGGGTTGGCCAAGAGACCCAGTACTTC
CASSPGVGQETQYF
>TRBJ2-3|TRBV7-9|NA|NA
TGTGCCAGCAGAACTTCTAGCGCGGGAAGCACAGATACGCAGTATTTT
CASRTSSAGSTDTQYF
>TRBJ2-7|TRBV7-6|NA|TRBD1
TGTGCCAGCAGCTTAGGAGGGGGCTATTCCGAGCAGTACTTC
CASSLGGGYSEQYF
>TRBJ2-3|TRBV7-9|NA|NA
TGTGCCAGCAAAGGGGTGATGGCAGATACGCAGTATTTT
CASKGVMADTQYF
>TRBJ1-6|TRBV19|few|TRBD1
TGTGCCAGTAGTTCAGGGGGCTCCTATAATTCACCCCTCCACTTT
CASSSGGSYNSPLHF
>TRBJ1-2|TRBV29-1|NA|TRBD1
TGCAGCGTCGGGGGACAGGGGGCGAACTATGGCTACACCTTC
CSVGGQGANYGYTF
>TRBJ1-5|TRBV15|NA|TRBD1
TGTGCCACCAGCAGGGGAAGACAGGGGGATCAGCCCCAGCATTTT
CATSRGRQGDQPQHF
>TRBJ2-1|TRBV9|NA|TRBD2
TGTGCCAGCAGCAAGAGGGCACTAGCGGGGGGGCCTGTGAGCTCCTACAATGAGCAGTTCTTC
CASSKRALAGGPVSSYNEQFF
>TRBJ1-2|TRBV20-1|NA|NA
TGCAGTGCTAGTTCGGGAGGGAGAAACTATGGCTACACCTTC
CSASSGGRNYGYTF
>TRBJ1-1|TRBV6-1|NA|NA
TGTGCCAGCAGTGAAGCGGACAGGAACACTGAAGCTTTCTTT
CASSEADRNTEAFF
>TRBJ1-1|TRBV6-5|NA|NA
TGTGCCAGCAGCCCCGGCGGTGTCGCGTCTTTCTTT
CASSPGGVASFF
>TRBJ1-1|TRBV4-2|NA|NA
TGTGCCAGCAGCCAAGATTACAGGGCCATAATGAACACTGAAGCTTTCTTT
CASSQDYRAIMNTEAFF
>TRBJ2-7|TRBV20-1|NA|NA
TGCAGTGCTATTCTAGCCGAGCAGTACTTC
CSAILAEQYF
>TRBJ1-1|TRBV14|NA|TRBD1
TGTGCCAGCAGCCAGTACAGGGGGATGAACACTGAAGCTTTCTTT
CASSQYRGMNTEAFF
>TRBJ2-7|TRBV6-5|NA|NA
TGTGCCAGCAGTTCATCAGGTACCTCCTACGAGCAGTACTTC
CASSSSGTSYEQYF
>TRBJ2-7|TRBV5-6|NA|NA
TGTGCCAGCAGGGGCAGGGGAAAGGACTACGAGCAGTACTTC
CASRGRGKDYEQYF
>TRBJ2-2|TRBV15|NA|TRBD2
TGTGCCACCAGCCGCGGGGGTGCCACCGGGGAGCTGTTTTTT
CATSRGGATGELFF
>TRBJ1-2|TRBV4-1|once|NA
TGCGCCAGCAGCCAAGACAGGGGAGTCTATGGCTACACCTTC
CASSQDRGVYGYTF
>TRBJ1-1|TRBV11-2|few|NA
TGTGCCAGCAGCTTAGCGGGGATGAACACTGAAGCTTTCTTT
CASSLAGMNTEAFF
>TRBJ2-1|TRBV30|once|NA
TGTGCCTGGAGTGCCTTCAGCTCCTACAATGAGCAGTTCTTC
CAWSAFSSYNEQFF
>TRBJ1-6|TRBV4-1|NA|NA
TGCGCCAGCAGCCAAGTAGGAGCCAATTCACCCCTCCACTTT
CASSQVGANSPLHF
>TRBJ2-7|TRBV11-3|few|TRBD1
TGTGCCAGCAGCCCCGGGACAGGCGGGCCTAGAGAGCAGTACTTC
CASSPGTGGPREQYF
>TRBJ2-3|TRBV6-2/TRBV6-3|NA|NA
TGTGCCAGCAGTTATAGGCGGGGAGCTGGGGCAGATACGCAGTATTTT
CASSYRRGAGADTQYF
>TRBJ1-5|TRBV19|NA|NA
TGTGCCAGTAGGGGGGGGAATCAGCCCCAGCATTTT
CASRGGNQPQHF
>TRBJ2-7|TRBV5-6|once|TRBD2
TGTGCCAGCAGTCCACGGTATAGCGGGGGGGTTGCGCAGTACTTC
CASSPRYSGGVAQYF
>TRBJ2-7|TRBV27|once|TRBD1
TGTGCCAGCAGCTTTGGGACAGCTCTAACCTACGAGCAGTACTTC
CASSFGTALTYEQYF
>TRBJ1-1|TRBV30|NA|NA
TGTGCCTGGAGTGTACTCGGGGGAATGGGAACTGAAGCTTTCTTT
CAWSVLGGMGTEAFF